This T cell receptor (beta chain) comes out of a study of blood T cell repertoires in COVID-19. Whole-study context: Material from acute and convalescent COVID-19 was sourced from the United States, Italy and Spain. Sources were T cells, B-cell-depleted T cells, or PBMCs; the material itself was cDNA or gDNA.

In germline, CDR1 is SGHRS, CDR2 YFSETQ. The CDR3 sequence is 14 residues long. Between the trimmed V and J ends, which lost 0 bases and 6 bases, there was a span of 9 bases. In the study's own analysis: By means of reference gene primer amplification, nucleated cell counts were estimated. TCRdb keeps only in-frame clones here, not all; method: immunoSEQ multiplex PCR. V, J and clone size were drawn from that table, and D and trimming were deduced from the DNA. This table has 150,000 to 160,000 clones, roughly 88% appearing once. The source is a woman aged 45-60 years with acute or convalescent COVID-19. Sequencing was carried out using peripheral blood. The chain couples TRBV5-1 to TRBJ2-2; D is perhaps TRBD1 (6 bases). CDR3 protein: CASSLVGGPGELFF. CDR3 nucleotide sequence: TGCGCCAGCAGCTTGGTAGGGGGTCCCGGGGAGCTGTTTTTT.